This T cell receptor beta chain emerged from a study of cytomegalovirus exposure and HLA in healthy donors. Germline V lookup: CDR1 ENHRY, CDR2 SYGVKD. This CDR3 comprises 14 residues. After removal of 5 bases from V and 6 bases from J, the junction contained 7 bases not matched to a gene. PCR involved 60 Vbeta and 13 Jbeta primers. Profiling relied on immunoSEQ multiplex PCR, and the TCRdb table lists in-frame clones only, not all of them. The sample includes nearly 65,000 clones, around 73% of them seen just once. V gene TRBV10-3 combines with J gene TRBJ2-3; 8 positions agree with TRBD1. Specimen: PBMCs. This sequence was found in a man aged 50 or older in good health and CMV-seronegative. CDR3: CAISRGQGPDTQYF. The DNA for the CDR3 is TGTGCCATCAGTCGTGGACAGGGACCCGATACGCAGTATTTT.